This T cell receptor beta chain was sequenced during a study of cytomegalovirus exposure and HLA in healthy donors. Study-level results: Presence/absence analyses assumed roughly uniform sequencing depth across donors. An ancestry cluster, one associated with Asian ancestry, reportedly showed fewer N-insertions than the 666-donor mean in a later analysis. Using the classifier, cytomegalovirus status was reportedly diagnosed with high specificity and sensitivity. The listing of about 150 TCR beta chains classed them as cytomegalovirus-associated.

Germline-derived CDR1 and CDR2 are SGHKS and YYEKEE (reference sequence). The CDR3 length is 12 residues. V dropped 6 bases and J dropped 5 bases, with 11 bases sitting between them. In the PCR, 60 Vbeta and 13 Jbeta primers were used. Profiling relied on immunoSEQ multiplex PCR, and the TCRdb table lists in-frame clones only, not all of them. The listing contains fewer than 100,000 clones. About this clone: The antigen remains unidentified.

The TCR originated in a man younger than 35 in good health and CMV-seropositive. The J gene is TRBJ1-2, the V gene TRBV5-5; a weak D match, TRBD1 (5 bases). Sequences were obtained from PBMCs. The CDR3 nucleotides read TGTGCCAGCACCGGGACTGAGTATGGCTACACCTTC. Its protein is CASTGTEYGYTF. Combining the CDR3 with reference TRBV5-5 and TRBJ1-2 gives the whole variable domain DAGVTQSPTHLIKTRGQQVTLRCSPISGHKSVSWYQQVLGQGPQFIFQYYEKEERGRGNFPDRFSARQFPNYSSELNVNALLLGDSALYLCASTGTEYGYTFGSGTRLTVV.